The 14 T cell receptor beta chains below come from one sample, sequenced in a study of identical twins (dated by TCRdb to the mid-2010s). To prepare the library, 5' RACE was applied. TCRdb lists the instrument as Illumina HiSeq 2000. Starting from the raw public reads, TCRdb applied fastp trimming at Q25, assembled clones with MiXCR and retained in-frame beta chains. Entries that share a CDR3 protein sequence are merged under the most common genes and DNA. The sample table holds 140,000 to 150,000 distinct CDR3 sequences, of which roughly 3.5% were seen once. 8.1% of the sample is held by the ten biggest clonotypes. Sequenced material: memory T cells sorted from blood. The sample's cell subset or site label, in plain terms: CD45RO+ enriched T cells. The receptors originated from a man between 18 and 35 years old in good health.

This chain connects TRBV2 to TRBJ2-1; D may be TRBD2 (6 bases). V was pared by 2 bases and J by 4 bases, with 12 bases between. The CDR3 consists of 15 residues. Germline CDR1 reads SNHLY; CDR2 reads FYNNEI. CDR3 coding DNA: TGTGCCAGCAGTGAACGCCTAGCGAGATACAATGAGCAGTTCTTC. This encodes CASSERLARYNEQFF.

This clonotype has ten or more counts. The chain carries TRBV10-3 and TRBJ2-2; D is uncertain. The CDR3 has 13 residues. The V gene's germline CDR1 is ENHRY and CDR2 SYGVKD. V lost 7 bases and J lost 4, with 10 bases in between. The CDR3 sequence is CAITDLLTGELFF. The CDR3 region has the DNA TGTGCCATCACTGACTTACTCACCGGGGAGCTGTTTTTT.

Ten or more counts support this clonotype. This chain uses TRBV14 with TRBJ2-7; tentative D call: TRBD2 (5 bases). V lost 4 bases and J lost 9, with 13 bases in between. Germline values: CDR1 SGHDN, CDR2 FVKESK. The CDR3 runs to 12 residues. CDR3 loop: CASSLNRGGQYV. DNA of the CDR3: TGTGCCAGCAGCCTAAATAGAGGAGGGCAGTACGTC.

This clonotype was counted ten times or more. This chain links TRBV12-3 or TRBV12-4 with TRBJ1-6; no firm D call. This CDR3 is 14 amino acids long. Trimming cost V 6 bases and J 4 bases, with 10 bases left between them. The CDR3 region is CASSPRDYNSPLHF. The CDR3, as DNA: TGTGCCAGCAGCCCTCGGGATTATAATTCACCCCTCCACTTT.

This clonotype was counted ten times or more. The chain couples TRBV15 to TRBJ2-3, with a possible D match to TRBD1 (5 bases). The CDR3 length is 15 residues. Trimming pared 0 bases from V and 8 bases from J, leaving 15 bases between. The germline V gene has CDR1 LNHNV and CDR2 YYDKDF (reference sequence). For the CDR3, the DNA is TGTGCCACCAGCAGAGATATAGGGGCACCCGGTACGCAGTATTTT. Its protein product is CATSRDIGAPGTQYF.

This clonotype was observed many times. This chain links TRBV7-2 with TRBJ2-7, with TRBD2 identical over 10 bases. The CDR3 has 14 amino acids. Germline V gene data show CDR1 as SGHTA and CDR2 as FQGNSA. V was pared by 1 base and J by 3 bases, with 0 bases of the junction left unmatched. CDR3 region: CASSLVAGGYEQYF. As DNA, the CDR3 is TGTGCCAGCAGCTTAGTAGCGGGAGGCTACGAGCAGTACTTC.

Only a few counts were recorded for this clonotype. The CDR3 reads CASSSQGSLTVSGANVLTF. The DNA of the CDR3 is TGCGCCAGCAGCTCGCAGGGATCCCTAACTGTCTCTGGGGCCAACGTCCTGACTTTC. J is TRBJ2-6 and V is TRBV5-1, with D maybe TRBD1 (5 bases). V was pared by 3 bases and J by 0 bases, with 19 bases between. Germline V lookup: CDR1 SGHRS, CDR2 YFSETQ. The CDR3 sequence is 19 residues long.

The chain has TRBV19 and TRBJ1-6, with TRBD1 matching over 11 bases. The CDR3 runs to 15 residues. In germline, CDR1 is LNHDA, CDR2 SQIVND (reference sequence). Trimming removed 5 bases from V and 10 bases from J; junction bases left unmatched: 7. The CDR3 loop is CASSRGTGGWSPLHF. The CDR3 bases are TGTGCCAGTAGTCGCGGGACAGGGGGTTGGTCACCCCTCCACTTT. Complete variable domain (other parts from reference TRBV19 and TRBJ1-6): DGGITQSPKYLFRKEGQNVTLSCEQNLNHDAMYWYRQDPGQGLRLIYYSQIVNDFQKGDIAEGYSVSREKKESFPLTVTSAQKNPTAFYLCASSRGTGGWSPLHFGNGTRLTVT.

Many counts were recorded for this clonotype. This chain's CDR3 is CASSLSAGEFYEQYF. As DNA, the CDR3 is TGTGCCAGCAGTTTATCAGCGGGGGAGTTTTACGAGCAGTACTTC. This chain connects TRBV12-3 or TRBV12-4 to TRBJ2-7; 8 nucleotides align to TRBD2. CDR3 length equals 15 residues. Losses at the gene ends were 2 bases for V and 4 bases for J; bases not matched to a gene: 7.

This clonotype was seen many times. CDR3 sequence (DNA): TGTGCCAGCAGCTTAATGGATACGCAGTATTTT. Its protein product is CASSLMDTQYF. The chain is built from TRBV7-2 and TRBJ2-3; D call uncertain. Deletions cut 2 bases from V and 6 bases from J, with 3 bases between. CDR3 length: 11 residues. CDR1 and CDR2 (germline): SGHTA, FQGNSA.

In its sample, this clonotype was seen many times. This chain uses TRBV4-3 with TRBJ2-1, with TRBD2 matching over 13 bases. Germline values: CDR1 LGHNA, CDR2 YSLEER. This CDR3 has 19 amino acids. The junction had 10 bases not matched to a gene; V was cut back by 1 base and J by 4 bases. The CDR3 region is CASSQASGWGLAGYNEQFF. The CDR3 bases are TGCGCCAGCAGCCAAGCATCGGGGTGGGGACTAGCGGGGTACAATGAGCAGTTCTTC.

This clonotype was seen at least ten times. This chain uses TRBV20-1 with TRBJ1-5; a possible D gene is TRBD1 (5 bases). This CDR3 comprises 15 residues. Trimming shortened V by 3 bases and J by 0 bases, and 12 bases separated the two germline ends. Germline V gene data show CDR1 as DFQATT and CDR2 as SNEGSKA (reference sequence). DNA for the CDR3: TGCAGTGCTAGGGGGGACGGTTATAGCAATCAGCCCCAGCATTTT. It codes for CSARGDGYSNQPQHF.

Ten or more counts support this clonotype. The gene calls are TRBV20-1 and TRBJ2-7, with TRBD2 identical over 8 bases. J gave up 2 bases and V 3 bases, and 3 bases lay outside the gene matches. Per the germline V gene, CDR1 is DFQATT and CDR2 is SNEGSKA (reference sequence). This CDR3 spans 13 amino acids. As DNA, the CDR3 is TGCAGTGCTAGCGGGAGGGCCGCCTACGAGCAGTACTTC. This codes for CSASGRAAYEQYF.

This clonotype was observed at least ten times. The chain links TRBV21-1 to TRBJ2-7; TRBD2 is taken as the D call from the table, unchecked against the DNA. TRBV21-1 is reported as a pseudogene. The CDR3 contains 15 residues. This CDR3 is CASSKSPSGPYEQYV. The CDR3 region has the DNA TGTGCCAGCAGCAAGTCCCCTAGCGGTCCCTACGAGCAGTACGTC.